The clone carrying this T cell receptor beta chain has ten or more counts. Its antigen is not identified. Every patient had bone marrow sampled while the disease was active. The sample comes from a study of read filtering for tumor transcriptome and immune sequencing. Turning to the study itself: Among patients, under 20 were male and about 15 female, aged roughly 45 to 80 (mean approximately 60).

The library was built from roughly 400 ng RNA with molecular barcoded adaptors for alpha/delta and beta/gamma chains. TCRdb independently ran MiXCR on the reads; one entry per CDR3 protein. The table includes about 130,000 distinct CDR3 sequences, around 14% detected once. Overall study findings and caveats: RNA-seq captured clonotypes less deeply and reliably than IR-seq. Approximately 80% of IR-seq clonotypes had one read, totaling around 3.4% of reads; RNA-seq: around 70% and 40%.

Germline V gives CDR1 GTSNPN, CDR2 SVGIG (reference sequence). V shed 6 bases and J shed 1 base, with 3 bases lying between them. CDR3 length: 11 residues. The chain has TRBV30 and TRBJ2-2; D unresolved. The material sequenced was a population of CD138-negative cells sorted from bone marrow. This TCR was recovered from a donor aged 40 or over with multiple myeloma. CDR3 protein: CACQNTGELFF. CDR3 bases: TGTGCCTGTCAGAACACCGGGGAGCTGTTTTTT.